One sample yielded the 30 T cell receptor beta chains listed below, sequenced in a study of chemoradiotherapy in HPV16-positive cancers. Assay used: immunoSEQ multiplex PCR; TCRdb lists only in-frame clones, some missing. The sample includes more than 1,200 clones, approximately 77% of them seen just once. The specimen comprised tumor tissue, sampled from a patient who underwent chemoradiotherapy. Receptors originate from a human donor with HPV-associated anogenital cancer.

The rearrangement links TRBV27 to TRBJ1-6; TRBD1 might be the D (5 bases). This CDR3 region has 13 residues. CDR1 MNHEY and CDR2 SMNVEV come from the germline V gene (reference sequence). Trimming removed 8 bases from V and 8 bases from J, with 13 bases in between. The CDR3 is CASWDGIHSPLHF. In nucleotides, the CDR3 is TGTGCCAGCTGGGACGGGATACATTCACCCCTCCACTTT.

The rearrangement uses TRBV15 and TRBJ1-2, with D perhaps matching TRBD1 (5 bases). V dropped 3 bases and J dropped 8 bases, with 16 bases sitting between them. Germline CDR1 and CDR2: LNHNV and YYDKDF (reference sequence). CDR3 length equals 14 residues. This CDR3 is CATSSRASAYGYTF. As DNA, the CDR3 is TGTGCCACCAGCAGCAGGGCCTCTGCCTACGGCTACACCTTC.

This sequence joins TRBV2 and TRBJ1-5, with D perhaps matching TRBD1 (5 bases). V gave up 8 bases and J gave up 1 base, with 18 bases separating them. This CDR3 comprises 16 residues. Germline V gene lookup returns CDR1 SNHLY and CDR2 FYNNEI. The CDR3 loop reads CASQGEYVLSNQPQHF. The CDR3 bases are TGTGCCAGCCAGGGTGAATACGTTTTAAGCAATCAGCCCCAGCATTTT.

This clone was observed once. The chain has TRBV5-4 and TRBJ1-2; 7 positions agree with TRBD1. Germline CDR1 reads SGHNT; CDR2 reads YYREEE (reference sequence). CDR3 length equals 15 residues. The trim removed 4 bases at V and 4 bases at J, leaving 10 bases unmatched. Here the CDR3 DNA reads TGTGCCAGCAGCCTTCCCCTGGACAGGTCCTATGGCTACACCTTC. It translates to CASSLPLDRSYGYTF.

Comments on this clone: The conserved phenylalanine or tryptophan normally closing the CDR3 is absent here, so this likely arose from a read error. The gene calls are TRBV5-6 and TRBJ2-7; possibly TRBD2 for D (6 bases). The CDR3 consists of 17 residues. The V gene lost 0 bases and the J gene lost 5 bases, with 21 bases spanning the gap. CDR1 is SGHDT and CDR2 is YYEEEE in the germline V gene. DNA of the CDR3: TGTGCCAGCAGCTTGGCTGGCGGGGCAAACTATGGGGACGAGCAGTACCTC. Translating gives CASSLAGGANYGDEQYL.

Points on this clone: With a much larger clone just one base away, this may be a read error. This chain joins TRBV7-9 and TRBJ2-7; D may be TRBD1 (6 bases). This CDR3 contains 13 residues. The V end was cut by 1 base, the J end by 5 bases, with 9 bases between. Germline lookup yields CDR1 SEHNR and CDR2 FQNEAQ (reference sequence). The CDR3 bases are TGTGCCAGCAGCTTAGTGGGGGCCCACGAGCAGTACTTC. Protein sequence: CASSLVGAHEQYF.

The chain combines TRBV6-4 with TRBJ2-7; TRBD2 aligns across 12 bases. V shed 10 bases and J 3 bases; nucleotides not matched to a gene: 4. Germline CDR1 MRHNA, CDR2 SNTAGT. The length of the CDR3 is 13 residues. This chain's CDR3 is CATRTSGVYEQYF. The CDR3 DNA follows: TGTGCCACACGGACTAGCGGGGTCTACGAGCAGTACTTC.

This chain uses TRBV29-1 with TRBJ2-5; no firm D call. The V gene's germline CDR1 is SQVTM and CDR2 ANQGSEA. Between the trimmed V and J ends, which lost 7 bases and 5 bases, there was a span of 11 bases. The CDR3 is 11 residues long. The CDR3 sequence: CSAPELETQYF. CDR3 nucleotide sequence: TGCAGCGCCCCAGAATTGGAGACCCAGTACTTC.

This clone was picked up a small number of times. The chain recombines TRBV30 with TRBJ2-7; 7 bases map to TRBD2. The germline CDR1 and CDR2 sequences are GTSNPN and SVGIG (reference sequence). The junction had 9 bases not matched to a gene; V was cut back by 7 bases and J by 0 bases. The CDR3 has 14 amino acids. CDR3 sequence reads: CAFESLADSYEQYF. The CDR3 coding sequence is TGTGCCTTTGAATCCCTAGCGGACTCCTACGAGCAGTACTTC.

This clone rates as hyperexpanded. V usage is TRBV6-4 and J usage is TRBJ2-7, with D perhaps matching TRBD1 (5 bases). CDR3 length equals 14 residues. Trimming stripped 7 bases from V and 1 base from J, with 14 bases between. Germline CDR1 MRHNA, CDR2 SNTAGT. CDR3 in amino acids: CASTHRYGSYEQYF. The CDR3 DNA follows: TGTGCCAGCACCCACAGGTACGGTTCCTACGAGCAGTACTTC.

As to this clone: The junction departs from germline at one end; a sequencing error may be responsible. The chain employs TRBV2 and TRBJ2-5; tentative D call: TRBD2 (5 bases). The better agreement between TRBJ2-7 and the DNA end casts doubt on the J call. Germline-derived CDR1 and CDR2 are SNHLY and FYNNEI. The CDR3 is 15 amino acids. The CDR3 spells CAGSSVERSSYEQYF. In DNA, the CDR3 is TGTGCCGGCAGCTCAGTCGAGCGGAGCTCCTACGAGCAGTACTTC.

This chain links TRBV27 with TRBJ2-3; TRBD1 matches at 8 bases. CDR3 length: 15 amino acids. Per the germline V gene, CDR1 is MNHEY and CDR2 is SMNVEV (reference sequence). V was pared by 2 bases and J by 3 bases, with 4 bases of the junction left unmatched. The CDR3: CASSLAGGWTDTQYF. The CDR3 bases are TGTGCCAGCAGTTTAGCAGGGGGCTGGACAGATACGCAGTATTTT.

The gene calls are TRBV4-3 and TRBJ2-7; TRBD1 is a possible D gene (6 bases). This CDR3 has 15 amino acids. Deletions cut 2 bases from V and 3 bases from J, with 14 bases between. CDR1 is LGHNA and CDR2 is YSLEER in the germline V gene. The CDR3, as DNA: TGCGCCAGCAGCCAATACCGGGCAGGGGACTACGAGCAGTACTTC. Protein product: CASSQYRAGDYEQYF.

CDR3 in amino acids: CASSPRDGNQPQHF. The CDR3, as DNA: TGTGCCAGCAGTCCCCGGGACGGGAATCAGCCCCAGCATTTT. V is TRBV6-6 and J is TRBJ1-5, with D possibly TRBD1 on 5 matching bases. V was cut by 5 bases and J by 4 bases, with 12 bases left in between. Germline loops: CDR1 MNHNY, CDR2 SVGAGI (reference sequence). CDR3 size: 14 residues.

This chain links TRBV6-1 with TRBJ2-7; 7 nucleotides align to TRBD1. CDR1 is MNHNS and CDR2 is SASEGT in the germline V gene. J gave up 2 bases and V 7 bases, and 11 bases lay outside the gene matches. The CDR3 covers 15 residues. CDR3 in amino acids: CASNEFSTGTYEQYF. CDR3 DNA sequence: TGTGCCAGCAACGAGTTCTCGACAGGGACCTACGAGCAGTACTTC.

J is TRBJ2-7 and V is TRBV5-6; TRBD2 is a possible D gene (5 bases). Germline V gives CDR1 SGHDT, CDR2 YYEEEE. The length of the CDR3 is 14 residues. Trimming removed 4 bases at V and 2 bases at J, with 13 bases between. CDR3 bases: TGTGCCAGCAGCGCGGAACTAGAACCCTACGAGCAGTACTTC. Protein product: CASSAELEPYEQYF.

The chain is built from TRBV6-6 and TRBJ1-4; no clear D. With 2 bases removed from V and 4 bases from J, the gap between germline ends came to 5 bases. CDR3 size: 13 residues. Looked up from germline, CDR1 is MNHNY and CDR2 is SVGAGI (reference sequence). DNA of the CDR3: TGTGCCAGCAGTTACAGCGTTAATGAAAAACTGTTTTTT. It codes for CASSYSVNEKLFF.

This chain connects TRBV10-2 to TRBJ2-7, with 7 bases that match TRBD1. J gave up 6 bases and V 8 bases, and 13 bases lay outside the gene matches. The CDR3 has 14 residues. Germline V gene data show CDR1 as WSHSY and CDR2 as SAAADI. The chain's CDR3 is CASRKGARSPEQYF. The CDR3 DNA reads TGCGCCAGCCGGAAGGGGGCTAGGTCTCCCGAGCAGTACTTC.

The gene calls are TRBV2 and TRBJ2-4; 7 bases line up with TRBD2. This CDR3 has 15 residues. Trimming took 9 bases from V and 0 from J; bases not matched to a gene: 8. Germline lookup yields CDR1 SNHLY and CDR2 FYNNEI. The CDR3 bases are TGTGCCAGGACTAGCCCGCGGGAAGCCAAAAACATTCAGTACTTC. Translation gives CARTSPREAKNIQYF.

This clone was counted only a few times. This chain connects TRBV5-1 to TRBJ1-1, with 9 bases matching TRBD1. After removal of 2 bases from V and 5 bases from J, the junction contained 4 bases not matched to a gene. CDR3 length: 14 residues. The germline V gene encodes CDR1 SGHRS and CDR2 YFSETQ. The CDR3, as DNA: TGCGCCAGCAGCTTACAGGGGGCGCAGACTGAAGCTTTCTTT. Protein: CASSLQGAQTEAFF.

This clone was recorded once. This chain connects TRBV6-5 to TRBJ2-1; TRBD1 is a possible D gene (5 bases). CDR3 length: 14 amino acids. In germline, CDR1 is MNHEY, CDR2 SVGAGI. The ends were cut back, 4 bases at V and 2 bases at J, with 9 bases in the middle. The CDR3 nucleotides are TGTGCCAGCAGTTTAAGACAGACCTACAATGAGCAGTTCTTC. As protein: CASSLRQTYNEQFF.

The V gene is TRBV6-6, the J gene TRBJ1-2; D gene ambiguous. Germline V gene lookup returns CDR1 MNHNY and CDR2 SVGAGI (reference sequence). This CDR3 has 14 residues. Trimming took 0 bases from V and 4 from J, leaving 9 bases between them. CDR3 protein: CASSYSRWVYGYTF. Written as DNA, the CDR3 is TGTGCCAGCAGTTACTCGAGATGGGTCTATGGCTACACCTTC.

About this clone: This may come from a read error, since a much larger clone is one base off. The rearrangement joins TRBV27 to TRBJ2-6, with D possibly TRBD1 on 5 matching bases. The length of the CDR3 is 12 residues. The germline V gene encodes CDR1 MNHEY and CDR2 SMNVEV (reference sequence). CDR3 DNA sequence: TGTGCCAGCAGTTCTGGGGCCAACATCCTGACTTTC. As protein: CASSSGANILTF.

This clone has just one count. V and J are TRBV11-2 and TRBJ1-1; tentatively, D is TRBD1 (5 bases). Germline loops: CDR1 SGHAT, CDR2 FQNNGV. This CDR3 spans 13 amino acids. The V and J ends lost 2 bases and 7 bases respectively, with 11 bases between them. CDR3 sequence: CASSLLRQGEAFF. CDR3 coding DNA: TGTGCCAGCAGCTTATTACGTCAGGGTGAAGCTTTCTTT.

The gene calls are TRBV5-5 and TRBJ2-1; the match to TRBD1 covers 11 bases. The CDR3 is made up of 14 amino acids. CDR1 is SGHKS, CDR2 YYEKEE, per germline (reference sequence). After removal of 4 bases from V and 6 bases from J, the junction contained 3 bases not matched to a gene. The DNA for the CDR3 is TGTGCCAGCAGCCCCGGGACAGGGGGCAATGAGCAGTTCTTC. Amino acid sequence: CASSPGTGGNEQFF.

The rearrangement uses TRBV7-9 and TRBJ2-7; D unclear. The germline V gene encodes CDR1 SEHNR and CDR2 FQNEAQ (reference sequence). CDR3 size: 13 residues. V lost 3 bases, J lost 1 base, and 7 bases lay in between. CDR3 nucleotides: TGTGCCAGCAGCTTTTGGACGTCCTACGAGCAGTACTTC. Translating gives CASSFWTSYEQYF. Based on the CDR3 plus reference TRBV7-9 and TRBJ2-7, the full variable domain is DTGVSQNPRHKITKRGQNVTFRCDPISEHNRLYWYRQTLGQGPEFLTYFQNEAQLEKSRLLSDRFSAERPKGSFSTLEIQRTEQGDSAMYLCASSFWTSYEQYFGPGTRLTVT.

The CDR3 coding sequence is TGTGCCAGCAGCCTACGGACAGGGGGATTCCATAATTCACCCCTCCACTTT. This sequence encodes CASSLRTGGFHNSPLHF. The chain links TRBV7-2 to TRBJ1-6, with TRBD1 matching over 10 bases. The V gene's germline CDR1 is SGHTA and CDR2 FQGNSA. This CDR3 has 17 amino acids. J gave up 5 bases and V 5 bases, and 9 bases lay outside the gene matches.

To note about this clone: Compared with germline, one end of the junction differs, possibly owing to a read error. V and J are TRBV11-1 and TRBJ2-4, with 11 bases aligning to TRBD2. CDR1 and CDR2 (germline): SGHAT, FQDESV (reference sequence). The CDR3 has 15 amino acids. CDR3 in amino acids: CASSLAGGVGNIQYF. In DNA, the CDR3 is TGTGCCAGCAGCCTAGCGGGAGGCGTAGGAAACATTCAGTACTTC.

This clone has just one count. V is TRBV19 and J is TRBJ1-4, with D unresolved. The V end lost 4 bases, the J end lost 3 bases, and 6 bases lay between the germline ends. The CDR3 extends over 13 amino acids. Germline CDR1 is LNHDA and CDR2 is SQIVND (reference sequence). CDR3 region: CASSKPPNEKLFF. The CDR3 DNA follows: TGTGCCAGTAGTAAGCCCCCTAATGAAAAACTGTTTTTT. The full variable domain, with the rest looked up from reference TRBV19 and TRBJ1-4, is DGGITQSPKYLFRKEGQNVTLSCEQNLNHDAMYWYRQDPGQGLRLIYYSQIVNDFQKGDIAEGYSVSREKKESFPLTVTSAQKNPTAFYLCASSKPPNEKLFFGSGTQLSVL.

This chain links TRBV27 with TRBJ2-7; no clear D gene. The germline V and J ends were trimmed by 5 bases and 4 bases, with 9 bases remaining between them. The CDR3 length is 12 residues. Looked up from germline, CDR1 is MNHEY and CDR2 is SMNVEV (reference sequence). CDR3 loop: CASSNSLYEQYF. CDR3 sequence (DNA): TGTGCCAGCAGTAACAGCCTTTACGAGCAGTACTTC.